The clone carrying this TCR beta chain was observed at least ten times. Germline-derived CDR1 and CDR2 are SGHTA and FQGNSA. This CDR3 is 17 amino acids long. Losses at the gene ends were 6 bases for V and 6 bases for J; bases not matched to a gene: 11. This entry comes from a study of metastatic and nonmetastatic thyroid tumors. In the study overall: Repertoires were compared across blood and tumor or nodule tissue from malignant and benign thyroid patients.

TCRdb re-clonotyped the PCR reads via MiXCR. The table shows some 84,000 clones, with approximately 9% occurring only once. Thyroid surgery was preceded by no treatment in any patient. This chain joins TRBV7-2 and TRBJ2-5; 15 bases are shared with TRBD2. Sequencing was done on a sample of blood. This TCR derives from a female donor with papillary thyroid cancer or a benign thyroid nodule (not recorded which). Some clones in this sample may be carry-over from other donors' samples. CDR3 DNA sequence: TGTGCCAGCAGTGCACCGGGACTAGCGGGGGGCGGGAAGACCCAGTACTTC. As protein: CASSAPGLAGGGKTQYF.